The sequence of this T cell receptor beta chain was determined in a study of OX40 agonist ivuxolimab in advanced cancers. About this clone: The junction departs from germline at one end; a sequencing error may be responsible.

This CDR3 contains 13 residues. The V gene's germline CDR1 is SNHLY and CDR2 FYNNEI. Clones were read by immunoSEQ multiplex PCR, and TCRdb kept only the in-frame ones, dropping some. The sample has some 58,000 clones, about four fifths seen once; the top ten hold around 2%. The J gene is TRBJ1-5, the V gene TRBV2, with no clear D. This receptor was taken from an adult with an advanced solid tumor such as melanoma, head and neck, liver or kidney cancer. The sequencing here drew on CD4+ or CD8+ T cells sorted from blood, taken in a trial of the OX40 agonist ivuxolimab. The CDR3 loop reads CASREVWHQPQHF. Here the CDR3 DNA reads TGTGCCAGCAGGGAAGTATGGCATCAGCCCCAGCATTTT.